One and the same sample provided the 25 T cell receptor beta chains below, sequenced in a study of blood T cell repertoires in COVID-19. Method: immunoSEQ multiplex PCR; TCRdb's copy keeps in-frame clones and lacks some. The sample lists some 200,000 clones, approximately 90% seen once, with 5.5% to 7% in the top ten. The material sequenced was peripheral blood. Source of these receptors: a man in his forties or fifties with active or convalescent COVID-19.

The chain employs TRBV6-2 or TRBV6-3 and TRBJ2-3; D is perhaps TRBD2 (6 bases). The CDR3 extends over 15 amino acids. V was shortened by 3 bases and J by 1 base, with 11 bases between the two germline ends. Germline V lookup: CDR1 MNHEY, CDR2 SVGEGT. CDR3 sequence (DNA): TGTGCCAGCAGTTATTGGGACTGGGGCACAGATACGCAGTATTTT. Its protein product is CASSYWDWGTDTQYF.

The count of this clone is one. The V call is TRBV6-2 or TRBV6-3, the J call TRBJ2-5; 9 bases align to TRBD2. The junction had 5 bases not matched to a gene; V was cut back by 2 bases and J by 4 bases. The CDR3 spans 15 residues. The germline gives CDR1 MNHEY, CDR2 SVGEGT. The CDR3 reads CASSYQRGVGETQYF. The CDR3 bases are TGTGCCAGCAGTTACCAGCGGGGGGTAGGAGAGACCCAGTACTTC.

The rearrangement uses TRBV4-1 and TRBJ2-5; 8 bases are shared with TRBD1. V lost 1 base, J lost 5 bases, and 3 bases stayed unmatched. The CDR3 sequence is 14 residues long. Germline CDR1 and CDR2: MGHRA and YSYEKL. The CDR3 DNA reads TGCGCCAGCAGCCAAGTGGACAGGGCGGAGACCCAGTACTTC. It codes for CASSQVDRAETQYF.

The chain carries TRBV19 and TRBJ2-2; 8 nucleotides agree with TRBD2. CDR1 and CDR2 (germline): LNHDA, SQIVND (reference sequence). CDR3 length equals 14 residues. J was trimmed by 7 bases and V by 5 bases; bases with no gene match: 6. This CDR3 reads CASSVRGGGGELFF. The DNA of the CDR3 is TGTGCCAGTAGTGTCCGGGGGGGTGGCGGGGAGCTGTTTTTT.

The rearrangement uses TRBV19 and TRBJ1-1; 10 bases map to TRBD1. In germline, CDR1 is LNHDA, CDR2 SQIVND (reference sequence). The CDR3 length is 20 residues. V trimming: 7 bases; J trimming: 0 bases; junction bases outside the gene matches: 20. The CDR3 nucleotides are TGTGCCAGTAAGGCCTCGGGACAGGGGCCTTATACGCGAGTGAACACTGAAGCTTTCTTT. Residues: CASKASGQGPYTRVNTEAFF.

The chain carries TRBV7-3 and TRBJ2-5; 9 bases agree with TRBD2. Trimming removed 5 bases from V and 4 bases from J; junction bases left unmatched: 2. CDR3 length: 13 amino acids. Looked up from germline, CDR1 is SGHTA and CDR2 is FQGTGA. Here the CDR3 DNA reads TGTGCCAGCAGCAATAGCGGGAGAGAGACCCAGTACTTC. It translates to CASSNSGRETQYF.

The chain uses TRBV6-2 or TRBV6-3 and TRBJ2-1, with D possibly being TRBD2 (5 bases). V gave up 4 bases and J gave up 5 bases, with 9 bases separating them. The CDR3 loop spans 13 amino acids. Germline V gene data show CDR1 as MNHEY and CDR2 as SVGEGT. CDR3 in DNA: TGTGCCAGCAGTTCAGCGGCAGACAATGAGCAGTTCTTC. Amino acid sequence: CASSSAADNEQFF.

The chain couples TRBV7-9 to TRBJ1-4, with D unclear. V shed 5 bases and J shed 5 bases, with 18 bases lying between them. Germline values: CDR1 SEHNR, CDR2 FQNEAQ (reference sequence). This CDR3 is 16 amino acids long. CDR3 sequence: CASSRALEQYNEKLFF. The CDR3 bases are TGTGCCAGCAGCCGCGCGTTGGAACAGTACAATGAAAAACTGTTTTTT.

This clone was seen only once. This sequence joins TRBV7-3 and TRBJ2-1; 9 bases fit TRBD1. The V and J ends lost 0 bases and 9 bases, in that order; junction bases with no gene match: 6. Germline V lookup: CDR1 SGHTA, CDR2 FQGTGA. This CDR3 spans 15 amino acids. The CDR3 nucleotides are TGTGCCAGCAGCTTAACGGCGGACAGGGGCGGTGAGCAGTTCTTC. It is translated as CASSLTADRGGEQFF.

The rearrangement joins TRBV3-1 (or the pseudogene TRBV3-2) to TRBJ2-5; D possibly corresponds to TRBD1 (5 bases). Trimming took 1 base from V and 2 from J, leaving 14 bases between them. The CDR3 consists of 16 residues. The germline V gene has CDR1 LGHDT and CDR2 YNNKEL (reference sequence). This CDR3 is CASSQGTGLGQETQYF. The CDR3 DNA reads as TGTGCCAGCAGCCAAGGTACAGGCCTCGGGCAAGAGACCCAGTACTTC.

This chain links TRBV7-8 with TRBJ2-5; TRBD1 agrees at 8 bases. The trim removed 1 base at V and 7 bases at J, leaving 8 bases unmatched. Germline V gene sequence: CDR1 SGHVS, CDR2 FQNEAQ. The CDR3 runs 15 residues. The CDR3 reads CASSLGQGPLGTQYF. The CDR3 nucleotides read TGTGCCAGCAGCTTAGGACAGGGGCCGTTAGGGACCCAGTACTTC.

V usage is TRBV28 and J usage is TRBJ2-2; TRBD2 might be the D (5 bases). V was cut by 6 bases and J by 3 bases, with 11 bases left in between. The CDR3 spans 14 residues. Germline values: CDR1 MDHEN, CDR2 SYDVKM. The CDR3 protein is CASRPPGYTGELFF. CDR3 in DNA: TGTGCCAGCAGACCCCCGGGGTACACCGGGGAGCTGTTTTTT.

The V call is TRBV2, the J call TRBJ2-4, with D unclear. Germline CDR1 reads SNHLY; CDR2 reads FYNNEI. This CDR3 has 15 residues. V lost 7 bases and J lost 0, with 13 bases in between. The CDR3 coding sequence is TGTGCCAGCACCCTCAGTATTCTAGCCAAAAACATTCAGTACTTC. Translation: CASTLSILAKNIQYF.

The J gene is TRBJ2-7, the V gene TRBV5-6, with 8 bases that match TRBD1. CDR1 is SGHDT, CDR2 YYEEEE, per germline. CDR3 length: 16 amino acids. V was clipped by 4 bases and J by 3 bases; unmatched bases: 12. DNA of the CDR3: TGTGCCAGCAGCCGCCGACAGGGGCATGTGAGCTACGAGCAGTACTTC. It encodes CASSRRQGHVSYEQYF.

V is TRBV14 and J is TRBJ1-6; 8 nucleotides line up with TRBD1. The CDR3 is 16 amino acids. J lost 9 bases, V lost 0 bases, and 7 bases had no gene match. CDR1 and CDR2 (germline): SGHDN, FVKESK. As DNA, the CDR3 is TGTGCCAGCAGCCAAGATTATGCAGGGGGCCGTTCACCCCTCCACTTT. Its protein product is CASSQDYAGGRSPLHF. The whole variable domain, remainder taken from reference TRBV14 and TRBJ1-6, is EAGVTQFPSHSVIEKGQTVTLRCDPISGHDNLYWYRRVMGKEIKFLLHFVKESKQDESGMPNNRFLAERTGGTYSTLKVQPAELEDSGVYFCASSQDYAGGRSPLHFGNGTRLTVT.

This sequence joins TRBV27 and TRBJ2-7, with 10 bases aligning to TRBD1. V was clipped by 4 bases and J by 7 bases; unmatched bases: 10. CDR3 length: 15 amino acids. Germline CDR1 is MNHEY and CDR2 is SMNVEV (reference sequence). CDR3 coding DNA: TGTGCCAGCAGTTCCATCCGGGACAGGGGAGGGGAGCAGTACTTC. Encoded protein: CASSSIRDRGGEQYF.

DNA for the CDR3: TGTGCCAGCAGTGACAGGGGAAGCAATCAGCCCCAGCATTTT. Protein product: CASSDRGSNQPQHF. This chain joins TRBV6-1 and TRBJ1-5; perhaps TRBD1 as D (6 bases). The germline V and J ends were trimmed by 3 bases and 1 base, with 7 bases remaining between them. Germline assignment: CDR1 MNHNS and CDR2 SASEGT. CDR3 length: 14 amino acids.

This sequence joins TRBV12-3 or TRBV12-4 and TRBJ1-2, with D unresolved. The CDR3 sequence is 13 residues long. The germline V and J ends were trimmed by 3 bases and 2 bases, with 7 bases remaining between them. The CDR3 sequence: CASSFSLNYGYTF. CDR3 bases: TGTGCCAGCAGTTTTTCTCTAAACTATGGCTACACCTTC.

This chain connects TRBV3-1 (or the pseudogene TRBV3-2) to TRBJ2-7, with 8 bases lining up with TRBD1. The CDR3 extends over 14 amino acids. The germline CDR1 and CDR2 sequences are LGHDT and YNNKEL (reference sequence). V trimming: 10 bases; J trimming: 2 bases; junction bases outside the gene matches: 10. This CDR3 reads CATSPGTGPYEQYF. For the CDR3, the DNA is TGTGCCACCTCCCCGGGGACAGGACCCTACGAGCAGTACTTC.

V usage is TRBV18 and J usage is TRBJ2-1; 7 positions match TRBD1. V shed 5 bases, J shed 4 bases, and the junction held 11 bases outside the gene matches. The CDR3 is made up of 16 amino acids. Germline assignment: CDR1 KGHSH and CDR2 LQKENI. CDR3 sequence: CASSEFPGTAYNEQFF. In DNA form, the CDR3 reads TGTGCCAGCTCAGAATTCCCCGGGACAGCTTACAATGAGCAGTTCTTC. The variable domain in full, completed from reference TRBV18 and TRBJ2-1, reads NAGVMQNPRHLVRRRGQEARLRCSPMKGHSHVYWYRQLPEEGLKFMVYLQKENIIDESGMPKERFSAEFPKEGPSILRIQQVVRGDSAAYFCASSEFPGTAYNEQFFGPGTRLTVL.

The V call is TRBV9, the J call TRBJ1-1, with D unresolved. Germline V lookup: CDR1 SGDLS, CDR2 YYNGEE. CDR3 length equals 15 residues. V was pared by 3 bases and J by 1 base, with 13 bases between. CDR3 sequence: CASSENSSPNTEAFF. The CDR3 DNA follows: TGTGCCAGCAGCGAAAACAGCTCACCGAACACTGAAGCTTTCTTT.

This chain connects TRBV18 to TRBJ2-7; no clear D gene. This CDR3 region has 14 residues. The ends were cut back, 4 bases at V and 3 bases at J, with 13 bases in the middle. Germline assignment: CDR1 KGHSH and CDR2 LQKENI. Written as DNA, the CDR3 is TGTGCCAGCTCACGGGCAGATCTGAGCTACGAGCAGTACTTC. This sequence encodes CASSRADLSYEQYF.

This chain links TRBV6-2 or TRBV6-3 with TRBJ1-5; a possible D gene is TRBD1 (6 bases). There are 14 residues in the CDR3. The germline V gene has CDR1 MNHEY and CDR2 SVGEGT. Trimming cost V 4 bases and J 3 bases, with 10 bases left between them. CDR3 residues: CASSFRQANQPQHF. DNA of the CDR3: TGTGCCAGCAGTTTTCGACAGGCCAATCAGCCCCAGCATTTT.

The V and J genes are TRBV19 and TRBJ2-2; 8 positions match TRBD1. Germline CDR1 LNHDA, CDR2 SQIVND (reference sequence). The CDR3 sequence is 17 residues long. The V and J ends lost 4 bases and 6 bases, in that order; junction bases with no gene match: 13. DNA of the CDR3: TGTGCCAGTAGTACCCCGTGGGGACAGGCGCCCGCCGGGGAGCTGTTTTTT. Its translation: CASSTPWGQAPAGELFF.

The chain joins TRBV7-9 to TRBJ2-1, with 8 bases lining up with TRBD2. This CDR3 has 15 amino acids. V lost 0 bases, J lost 8 bases, and 6 bases stayed unmatched. From germline, CDR1 is SEHNR and CDR2 FQNEAQ (reference sequence). The CDR3 DNA follows: TGTGCCAGCAGCTTAGCTAGCGGGATAAGGGATGAGCAGTTCTTC. Protein: CASSLASGIRDEQFF. The full variable domain, in which reference TRBV7-9 and TRBJ2-1 provide the parts outside the CDR3, is DTGVSQNPRHKITKRGQNVTFRCDPISEHNRLYWYRQTLGQGPEFLTYFQNEAQLEKSRLLSDRFSAERPKGSFSTLEIQRTEQGDSAMYLCASSLASGIRDEQFFGPGTRLTVL.